What follows are 25 T cell receptor beta chains derived from one specimen sequenced in a study of blood T cells in healthy people across ages. Sample-barcoded 5' priming and a J-beta primer mix drove a second PCR of 7 to 11 cycles. Via MiXCR, TCRdb re-called the 5' RACE reads, giving one row per CDR3 protein. This table holds 600,000 or so distinct CDR3 sequences, approximately 30% found once. Source material: blood. The receptors come from a woman of 80 years or more in good health.

Notes on this clonotype: It may be a read error: a sequence one base away is much more abundant. This chain links TRBV11-1 with TRBJ2-1; D is possibly TRBD2 (6 bases). Trimming pared 0 bases from V and 3 bases from J, leaving 12 bases between. The CDR3 runs to 16 residues. Germline CDR1 is SGHAT and CDR2 is FQDESV (reference sequence). The CDR3 sequence is CASSLAWTGVYNEQFF. The CDR3, as DNA: TGTGCCAGCAGCTTAGCGTGGACGGGGGTCTACAATGAGCAGTTCTTC.

CDR3 residues: CSARDSQLGTSGSETYF. Written as DNA, the CDR3 is TGCAGTGCTAGAGACAGCCAGCTCGGGACTAGCGGGAGTGAGACGTACTTC. The rearrangement uses TRBV20-1 and TRBJ2-5, with TRBD2 identical over 14 bases. The trim removed 0 bases at V and 13 bases at J, leaving 16 bases unmatched. The germline V gene has CDR1 DFQATT and CDR2 SNEGSKA (reference sequence). There are 17 residues in the CDR3.

The genes are TRBV30 and TRBJ1-2; TRBD1 matches at 8 bases. Trimming removed 1 base from V and 7 bases from J; junction bases left unmatched: 5. Germline V gene lookup returns CDR1 GTSNPN and CDR2 SVGIG (reference sequence). The CDR3 extends over 13 amino acids. The CDR3 sequence: CAWSGQGAGGYTF. CDR3 sequence (DNA): TGTGCCTGGAGTGGGCAGGGGGCAGGTGGCTACACCTTC.

A note on this clonotype: A read error is possible here, since a much larger clone lies one base away. This chain uses TRBV9 with TRBJ2-5; 11 bases match TRBD2. Germline CDR1 reads SGDLS; CDR2 reads YYNGEE. V gave up 0 bases and J gave up 11 bases; unmatched junction bases: 9. The CDR3 sequence is 15 residues long. CDR3 residues: CASSVGLAGGNEQYF. Here the CDR3 DNA reads TGTGCCAGCAGCGTAGGGCTAGCGGGGGGAAATGAGCAGTACTTC.

Ten or more counts support this clonotype. The chain joins TRBV6-2 or TRBV6-3 to TRBJ2-7, with a weak D call TRBD1 (7 bases). The CDR3 extends over 14 amino acids. With 2 bases removed from V and 6 bases from J, the gap between germline ends came to 14 bases. Germline CDR1 and CDR2: MNHEY and SVGEGT. In DNA form, the CDR3 reads TGTGCCAGCAGTTACGGAGGGACAGAGGTCGAGCAGTACTTC. Its protein product is CASSYGGTEVEQYF.

This clonotype has at least ten counts. The CDR3 loop reads CSARGEGRLYNEQFF. In DNA, the CDR3 is TGCAGTGCTAGAGGGGAGGGGCGGCTCTACAATGAGCAGTTCTTC. V and J are TRBV20-1 and TRBJ2-1; 7 nucleotides line up with TRBD2. Germline assignment: CDR1 DFQATT and CDR2 SNEGSKA (reference sequence). This CDR3 contains 15 residues. The ends lost 1 base at V and 3 bases at J; junction bases unmatched: 6.

As to this clonotype: A much larger clone differs from this one at a single base, so this may be a read error. V usage is TRBV28 and J usage is TRBJ2-1; 12 bases agree with TRBD1. CDR3 length: 13 residues. CDR1 is MDHEN, CDR2 SYDVKM, per germline. The CDR3 DNA reads TGTGCCGGCAGGGGACAGGGGGCGAGTGAGCAGTTCTTC. Translating it yields CAGRGQGASEQFF.

The DNA of the CDR3 is TGTGCCAGTAGTAGAGGACAGGACAACACTGAAGCTTTCTTT. Its protein is CASSRGQDNTEAFF. This chain links TRBV19 with TRBJ1-1, with 7 bases fitting TRBD1. This CDR3 is 14 amino acids long. Unmatched junction bases numbered 4, after V lost 4 bases and J lost 2 bases. The germline CDR1 and CDR2 sequences are LNHDA and SQIVND (reference sequence).

About this clonotype: One end of the junction is discordant with germline, which a read error may explain. The rearrangement links TRBV5-1 to TRBJ2-6; possibly TRBD2 for D (8 bases). The CDR3 loop spans 17 amino acids. Germline lookup yields CDR1 SGHRS and CDR2 YFSETQ. The CDR3 here is CAGSRQGLDSGANVLTF. The CDR3 region has the DNA TGCGCCGGCAGTCGACAGGGACTAGACTCTGGGGCCAACGTCCTGACTTTC.

Regarding this clonotype: The junction shows a germline mismatch at one end, possibly a read error. The chain couples TRBV6-1 to TRBJ2-4; D gene ambiguous. CDR1 is MNHNS and CDR2 is SASEGT in the germline V gene. The CDR3 runs to 14 residues. This chain's CDR3 is CASGEGPRNYGQYF. The DNA for the CDR3 is TGTGCCAGCGGTGAAGGCCCCAGAAACTACGGGCAGTACTTC.

At least ten counts were recorded for this clonotype. The chain links TRBV10-3 to TRBJ1-2; TRBD1 matches at 8 bases. From germline, CDR1 is ENHRY and CDR2 SYGVKD. This CDR3 is built from 14 residues. V was pared by 4 bases and J by 4 bases, with 5 bases of the junction left unmatched. CDR3 sequence: CAISATGDSYGYTF. For the CDR3, the DNA is TGTGCCATCAGTGCGACAGGGGACTCCTATGGCTACACCTTC.

The table lists this clonotype with a few counts. This chain joins TRBV28 and TRBJ2-5; D is possibly TRBD1 (6 bases). Trimming left V 6 bases short and J 5 bases short, with 16 bases between. The length of the CDR3 is 14 residues. The germline V gene has CDR1 MDHEN and CDR2 SYDVKM. The CDR3 reads CASRSQGVRETQYF. The CDR3 nucleotides are TGTGCCAGCAGGTCACAGGGTGTTCGGGAGACCCAGTACTTC.

With respect to this clonotype: Germline and junction disagree at one end, which may indicate a read error. The chain carries TRBV5-1 and TRBJ2-1; 9 nucleotides agree with TRBD2. The CDR3 is 14 amino acids. Germline lookup yields CDR1 SGHRS and CDR2 YFSETQ. The CDR3 DNA sequence: TGCGCCAGCAGCATGGGACTAGCCCTCTACGAGCAGGACTTC. Amino acid sequence: CASSMGLALYEQDF.

This clonotype occurred many times. The chain is built from TRBV30 and TRBJ2-1; no clear D. The germline CDR1 and CDR2 sequences are GTSNPN and SVGIG (reference sequence). The CDR3 is 13 amino acids. V was trimmed by 3 bases and J by 3 bases, leaving 9 bases between them. The CDR3 sequence is CAWSISNYNEQFF. The CDR3 nucleotides read TGTGCCTGGAGCATTAGCAACTACAATGAGCAGTTCTTC.

This clonotype was counted only a few times. The J gene is TRBJ1-5, the V gene TRBV6-1; D is unresolved. CDR3 length: 15 residues. The germline gives CDR1 MNHNS, CDR2 SASEGT. V dropped 4 bases and J dropped 0 bases, with 10 bases sitting between them. The CDR3 bases are TGTGCCAGCAGTGTATTGGGCGGTAGCAATCAGCCCCAGCATTTT. It encodes CASSVLGGSNQPQHF.

Worth noting for this clonotype: Possible read error: a much larger clone is one base away. For the CDR3, the DNA is TGTGCCAGCAGCGGGGACACAAGCTTCGAGCAGTACTTC. This codes for CASSGDTSFEQYF. The rearrangement uses TRBV2 and TRBJ2-7, with TRBD1 as a possible D gene (6 bases). Germline CDR1 is SNHLY and CDR2 is FYNNEI. The CDR3 contains 13 residues. V lost 6 bases to trimming and J lost 6 bases, with 15 bases between them.

To note about this clonotype: It may be a read error: a sequence one base away is much more abundant. Since no conserved phenylalanine or tryptophan closes the CDR3, a read error is the likely cause. The rearrangement links TRBV7-9 to TRBJ2-7; no clear D. The length of the CDR3 is 12 residues. In germline, CDR1 is SEHNR, CDR2 FQNEAQ (reference sequence). Trimming took off 5 bases at V and 7 bases at J, with 12 bases between the two ends. This CDR3 reads CASSLGPQEQYL. For the CDR3, the DNA is TGTGCCAGCAGCCTCGGGCCGCAAGAGCAGTACTTA.

This clonotype occurred a few times. This may come from a read error, since a much larger clone is one base off. The chain couples TRBV7-2 to TRBJ2-4; perhaps TRBD1 as D (7 bases). Between the trimmed V and J ends, which lost 0 bases and 3 bases, there was a span of 12 bases. CDR1 is SGHTA and CDR2 is FQGNSA in the germline V gene. This CDR3 is built from 16 residues. The CDR3 sequence is CASSLAARGVKNIQYF. In nucleotides, the CDR3 is TGTGCCAGCAGCTTAGCGGCCAGGGGGGTCAAAAACATTCAGTACTTC.

As regards this clonotype: At one of its ends the junction is not consistent with the germline gene, which may arise from a read error. The rearrangement uses TRBV7-2 and TRBJ1-5; D might be TRBD1 (5 bases). This CDR3 comprises 17 residues. Germline lookup yields CDR1 SGHTA and CDR2 FQGNSA. CDR3 sequence: CASSLDGYGGSYQPQHF. CDR3 DNA: TGTGCCAGCAGCTTAGACGGGTATGGGGGTAGCTATCAGCCCCAGCATTTT.

The table lists this clonotype with many counts. V gene TRBV7-2 combines with J gene TRBJ2-3; a possible D gene is TRBD2 (7 bases). Trimming removed 1 base at V and 8 bases at J, with 16 bases between. Germline lookup yields CDR1 SGHTA and CDR2 FQGNSA. This CDR3 contains 15 residues. The CDR3 nucleotides are TGTGCCAGCAGCTTAGACCGGGGGGCCAGTACTACGCAGTATTTT. Translated: CASSLDRGASTTQYF.

Of note for this clonotype: Being one base from a much bigger clone, this may be a read error. The V and J genes are TRBV9 and TRBJ2-6, with 8 positions matching TRBD1. The CDR3 covers 18 residues. The germline CDR1 and CDR2 sequences are SGDLS and YYNGEE. The CDR3: CASSVGGRDMTGANVRTF. CDR3 bases: TGTGCCAGCAGCGTAGGAGGCAGGGATATGACAGGGGCCAACGTCCGGACTTTC. Complete variable domain (other parts from reference TRBV9 and TRBJ2-6): DSGVTQTPKHLITATGQRVTLRCSPRSGDLSVYWYQQSLDQGLQFLIQYYNGEERAKGNILERFSAQQFPDLHSELNLSSLELGDSALYFCASSVGGRDMTGANVRTFGAGSRLTVL.

This chain joins TRBV7-2 and TRBJ2-1; 8 nucleotides line up with TRBD2. CDR3 length: 16 amino acids. V gave up 5 bases and J gave up 6 bases; unmatched junction bases: 12. Germline-derived CDR1 and CDR2 are SGHTA and FQGNSA. The CDR3 coding sequence is TGTGCCAGCAGCGTAGGATCCGGGGGGGCACGCAATGAGCAGTTCTTC. As protein: CASSVGSGGARNEQFF.

This clonotype was picked up a small number of times. The chain uses TRBV19 and TRBJ1-2; D perhaps matches TRBD1 (5 bases). Germline V gives CDR1 LNHDA, CDR2 SQIVND (reference sequence). The CDR3 is made up of 13 amino acids. V lost 7 bases and J lost 4, with 13 bases in between. The CDR3 nucleotides read TGTGCCAGTACTGATGGAGGGGTCTATGGCTACACCTTC. Amino acid sequence: CASTDGGVYGYTF.

This clonotype was recorded a few times. The chain is built from TRBV2 and TRBJ1-6, with D perhaps TRBD1 (5 bases). The V end was cut by 5 bases, the J end by 9 bases, with 11 bases between. The CDR3 has 13 residues. Germline CDR1 is SNHLY and CDR2 is FYNNEI. The CDR3 DNA follows: TGTGCCAGCAGTAGGACAAAGTTTTCACCCCTCCACTTT. Protein sequence: CASSRTKFSPLHF.

This clonotype came up a few times. Being one base from a much bigger clone, this may be a read error. The chain is built from TRBV12-3 or TRBV12-4 and TRBJ2-1, with D unclear. This CDR3 is 15 amino acids long. Between the trimmed V and J ends, which lost 3 bases and 5 bases, there was a span of 14 bases. This CDR3 is CASSFWMIDHNEQFF. The CDR3 DNA reads as TGTGCCAGCAGTTTTTGGATGATAGACCACAATGAGCAGTTCTTC.